This TCR beta chain was sequenced in a study of cytomegalovirus exposure and HLA in healthy donors. Study-wide findings and caveats: The authors enumerated over 150 TCR beta chains as linked to cytomegalovirus.

The CDR3 is made up of 11 amino acids. V was pared by 3 bases and J by 4 bases, with 6 bases between. Germline V gene sequence: CDR1 DFQATT, CDR2 SNEGSKA (reference sequence). In the PCR, 60 Vbeta and 13 Jbeta primers were used. Sequencing used immunoSEQ multiplex PCR; TCRdb keeps in-frame clones, though not all of them. The sample lists 180,000 or so clones, about 83% occurring once. On this clone itself: No antigen is known for it. Other nucleotide sequences in the sample specify the same CDR3.

Sample: PBMCs. This sequence was found in a female donor in good health and CMV-seronegative. The V gene is TRBV20-1, the J gene TRBJ2-5; D unresolved. The CDR3 DNA reads TGCAGTGCTAGCCTAGTAGAGACCCAGTACTTC. As protein: CSASLVETQYF.